This paragraph covers one T cell receptor (beta chain) sequence. Its antigen remains unknown. 60 Vbeta and 13 Jbeta primers were used in PCR. Some clones are missing from TCRdb's copy, which holds only in-frame ones; the method was immunoSEQ multiplex PCR. The repertoire consists of 110,000 to 150,000 clones, with roughly 75% occurring once and the leading ten covering around 3.4%. This record comes from a study of cytomegalovirus exposure and HLA in healthy donors. Study results and caveats: Both high specificity and high sensitivity reportedly marked the classifier's diagnosis of cytomegalovirus status. On later analysis, the bulk of CMV-associated TCR beta chains appeared to be HLA-restricted. Researchers reportedly found TCR beta sequences accurately predicted most subjects' HLA-A and HLA-B alleles. Rarity characterized most TCR sequences, yet some public TCRs appeared in many donors.

Looked up from germline, CDR1 is LNHNV and CDR2 is YYDKDF (reference sequence). The CDR3 consists of 17 residues. V shed 0 bases, J shed 2 bases, and the junction held 9 bases outside the gene matches. The source is a man between 35 and 55 years old in good health and CMV-seronegative. The chain has TRBV15 and TRBJ2-7; 8 bases align to TRBD2. Sequences were obtained from PBMCs. The CDR3 protein is CATSRDLRGGGAYEQYF. CDR3 sequence (DNA): TGTGCCACCAGCAGAGATCTCCGGGGGGGTGGCGCCTACGAGCAGTACTTC.